The entry that follows covers one T cell receptor beta chain sequence. The CDR3 consists of 16 residues. Germline V lookup: CDR1 SGHTA, CDR2 FQGNSA. Trimming removed 5 bases from V and 4 bases from J; junction bases left unmatched: 9. Original handling: By means of reference gene primer amplification, nucleated cell counts were estimated. The repertoire was sequenced with immunoSEQ multiplex PCR; TCRdb's copy has only in-frame clones and lacks some. That table is the source of V, J and clone size, and D and trimming were worked out from the DNA. The data show about 280,000 clones, nearly 90% seen once. The data were taken from a study of blood T cell repertoires in COVID-19. Study-level background: Samples taken during acute and convalescent COVID-19 were collected in the United States, Italy and Spain.

This TCR came from a man aged 18 to 29 with active or convalescent COVID-19. Sequenced input: peripheral blood. The chain recombines TRBV7-2 with TRBJ2-7, with 12 positions matching TRBD1. The CDR3 here is CASSPPRGQGAYEQYF. CDR3 bases: TGTGCCAGCAGCCCTCCCAGGGGACAGGGGGCTTACGAGCAGTACTTC.